This T cell receptor beta chain derives from a study of cytomegalovirus exposure and HLA in healthy donors. The junction had 6 bases not matched to a gene; V was cut back by 1 base and J by 2 bases. The CDR3 is 16 amino acids. Germline CDR1 reads SGHDT; CDR2 reads YYEEEE. As regards this clone: Its target is not known.

PCR employed 60 Vbeta and 13 Jbeta primers. Profiled with immunoSEQ multiplex PCR; TCRdb holds only in-frame clones, not every one. The sample lists 150,000 to 200,000 clones; roughly 79% were seen once. Regarding the study as a whole: The study recorded 150 to 200 TCR beta chains that were cytomegalovirus-associated.

The sample comprised PBMCs. The receptor was isolated from a man aged 30 to 45 in good health and CMV-seronegative. The V call is TRBV5-6, the J call TRBJ1-2; 9 bases are a match to TRBD1. The CDR3 sequence is CASSLPLGTGNYGYTF. CDR3 bases: TGTGCCAGCAGCTTGCCCCTGGGGACAGGGAACTATGGCTACACCTTC.